This passage covers 12 T cell receptor beta chains from one sample sequenced in a study of T cells in Graves' hyperthyroidism and ophthalmopathy. Amplified TCR beta CDR3 regions derived from RNA transcripts. Researchers ran a first-round RT-PCR on the TCR CDR3 using the HTBI primer set. TCRdb fed the multiplex PCR reads into MiXCR, producing one record per CDR3 protein. The table records over 700,000 distinct CDR3 sequences, 38% of them present only once. Sequenced: blood. The receptor source for this set is a man in his late teens or twenties with Graves' hyperthyroidism.

CDR3 protein: CASSLAIQGNPGEQYF. In nucleotides, the CDR3 is TGCGCCAGCAGCTTGGCGATACAGGGAAACCCAGGGGAGCAGTACTTC. V usage is TRBV5-1 and J usage is TRBJ2-7, with a tentative D call TRBD1 (6 bases). The CDR3 extends over 16 amino acids. The germline V and J ends were trimmed by 0 bases and 7 bases, with 20 bases remaining between them. CDR1 is SGHRS and CDR2 is YFSETQ in the germline V gene.

The gene calls are TRBV7-9 and TRBJ2-7, with a tentative D call TRBD2 (6 bases). Per germline, CDR1 SEHNR and CDR2 FQNEAQ (reference sequence). Trimming cost V 5 bases and J 2 bases, with 10 bases left between them. This CDR3 comprises 13 residues. The CDR3: CASSGGLTYEQYF. CDR3 nucleotide sequence: TGTGCCAGCAGCGGGGGACTTACCTACGAGCAGTACTTC.

V gene TRBV7-8 combines with J gene TRBJ1-5; TRBD1 matches at 8 bases. With V trimmed by 5 bases and J by 3 bases, 6 bases remained unmatched. The CDR3 totals 15 residues. Germline V lookup: CDR1 SGHVS, CDR2 FQNEAQ. In DNA form, the CDR3 reads TGTGCCAGCAGCACCTGGACAGGGTACAATCAGCCCCAGCATTTT. The encoded protein is CASSTWTGYNQPQHF.

The V call is TRBV7-3, the J call TRBJ2-7; TRBD1 aligns across 7 bases. V lost 6 bases to trimming and J lost 3 bases; unmatched junction nucleotides: 5. Germline V gene sequence: CDR1 SGHTA, CDR2 FQGTGA. The CDR3 sequence is 13 residues long. The CDR3 region has the DNA TGTGCCAGCAGGGGACAGTCCGACTACGAGCAGTACTTC. It codes for CASRGQSDYEQYF.

V is TRBV6-5 and J is TRBJ2-7, with TRBD1 as a possible D gene (6 bases). Germline assignment: CDR1 MNHEY and CDR2 SVGAGI. V shed 1 base and J shed 5 bases, with 12 bases lying between them. The CDR3 has 14 amino acids. The CDR3 nucleotides read TGTGCCAGCAGTTACTACAGGGAAAAGGACGAGCAGTACTTC. Protein: CASSYYREKDEQYF.

The rearrangement uses TRBV6-1 and TRBJ1-3; D perhaps matches TRBD1 (5 bases). V was cut by 8 bases and J by 0 bases, with 17 bases left in between. The CDR3 spans 16 residues. The germline V gene has CDR1 MNHNS and CDR2 SASEGT. This CDR3 reads CASLEGQNSSGNTIYF. The CDR3 nucleotides read TGTGCCAGCCTTGAGGGGCAGAACAGCTCTGGAAACACCATATATTTT.

Details on this clonotype: One junction end disagrees with the germline gene, perhaps due to a read error. The V gene is TRBV19, the J gene TRBJ1-2, with D perhaps matching TRBD1 (5 bases). The germline CDR1 and CDR2 sequences are LNHDA and SQIVND (reference sequence). The CDR3 covers 15 residues. The CDR3 bases are TGTGCCAGTAGTGAGAACAGGCTCAGTAACTATGGCCACACCTTC. It yields the protein CASSENRLSNYGHTF.

V and J are TRBV7-2 and TRBJ1-6; 7 bases are shared with TRBD1. The CDR3 length is 15 residues. CDR1 is SGHTA and CDR2 is FQGNSA in the germline V gene. Germline trimming cut 4 bases from V and 6 bases from J; bases unmatched to any gene: 6. The CDR3 protein is CASSSEGQANSPLHF. DNA for the CDR3: TGTGCCAGCAGCTCCGAAGGACAGGCTAATTCACCCCTCCACTTT.

This clonotype was detected ten times or more. The chain links TRBV12-3 or TRBV12-4 to TRBJ1-6, with a tentative D call TRBD1 (5 bases). This CDR3 has 13 amino acids. Trimming left V 5 bases short and J 7 bases short, with 9 bases between. CDR3 nucleotide sequence: TGTGCCAGCAGTGGGACCTCAAATTCACCCCTCCACTTT. Its protein product is CASSGTSNSPLHF.

This clonotype has a single count. The chain employs TRBV7-2 and TRBJ2-7, with a weak D call TRBD1 (6 bases). The CDR3 loop spans 13 amino acids. The germline V gene has CDR1 SGHTA and CDR2 FQGNSA. V was trimmed by 1 base and J by 7 bases, leaving 11 bases between them. The CDR3 sequence: CASSLDRDREQYF. The CDR3 coding sequence is TGTGCCAGCAGCTTAGACAGGGATCGGGAGCAGTACTTC.

This clonotype was picked up a small number of times. J is TRBJ1-5 and V is TRBV12-3 or TRBV12-4, with D perhaps matching TRBD1 (5 bases). The CDR3 runs to 17 residues. Deletions cut 1 base from V and 2 bases from J, with 15 bases between. The CDR3 DNA reads TGTGCCAGCAGTTTAGGAGACAGTGGGGGGGGCAATCAGCCCCAGCATTTT. Protein sequence: CASSLGDSGGGNQPQHF.

About this clonotype: This may come from a read error, since a much larger clone is one base off. This rearrangement joins TRBV9 to TRBJ1-2; no firm D call. V was shortened by 1 base and J by 8 bases, with 15 bases between the two germline ends. The CDR3 is 14 amino acids. Germline V CDR1 and CDR2: SGDLS, YYNGEE. The CDR3 DNA reads TGTGCCAGCAGCGTATCGGAGGGCACGGGAGGCTACACCTTC. As protein: CASSVSEGTGGYTF.